Described below is a single T cell receptor (beta chain) sequence and its context. These data originate in a study of blood T cell repertoires in COVID-19. Repertoires were generated with immunoSEQ multiplex PCR, while TCRdb's copy carries only in-frame clones and drops some. The data show fewer than 80,000 clones, 74% seen once. Germline values: CDR1 KGHSH, CDR2 LQKENI. V lost 2 bases and J lost 0, with 11 bases in between. The CDR3 has 16 amino acids. The source material was peripheral blood. The TCR sequence derives from a woman over 75 with acute or convalescent COVID-19. This chain joins TRBV18 and TRBJ1-3; the D is unclear. The CDR3 DNA sequence: TGTGCCAGCTCACCAAATCCGGGAGACTCTGGAAACACCATATATTTT. The encoded protein is CASSPNPGDSGNTIYF. The complete variable domain, with remaining parts taken from reference TRBV18 and TRBJ1-3, reads NAGVMQNPRHLVRRRGQEARLRCSPMKGHSHVYWYRQLPEEGLKFMVYLQKENIIDESGMPKERFSAEFPKEGPSILRIQQVVRGDSAAYFCASSPNPGDSGNTIYFGEGSWLTVV.